One and the same sample provided the 11 T cell receptor beta chains below, sequenced in a study of cytomegalovirus exposure and HLA in healthy donors. The PCR used 60 Vbeta and 13 Jbeta primers. This table comes from immunoSEQ multiplex PCR, and its TCRdb copy is limited to in-frame clones, with some not included. The table includes around 140,000 clones, approximately 90% detected once. The sequencing input was PBMCs. The receptors come from a woman in her 30s in good health and CMV-seronegative.

This clone occurred once. The chain has TRBV7-2 and TRBJ1-2; 7 nucleotides agree with TRBD1. This CDR3 is 14 amino acids long. V was clipped by 5 bases and J by 4 bases; unmatched bases: 7. The germline CDR1 and CDR2 sequences are SGHTA and FQGNSA. This CDR3 is CASSPTGQVYGYTF. The CDR3 DNA follows: TGTGCCAGCAGCCCGACAGGGCAAGTCTATGGCTACACCTTC.

The chain recombines TRBV15 with TRBJ1-6; 10 bases agree with TRBD1. CDR1 is LNHNV and CDR2 is YYDKDF in the germline V gene (reference sequence). The CDR3 contains 15 residues. V was clipped by 5 bases and J by 9 bases; unmatched bases: 7. In DNA, the CDR3 is TGTGCCACCAGCGAAAACCGGGACAGGGGTTCACCCCTCCACTTT. It codes for CATSENRDRGSPLHF.

The CDR3 sequence: CASSQHPITNEKLFF. DNA of the CDR3: TGCGCCAGCAGCCAACATCCAATAACTAATGAAAAACTGTTTTTT. This chain uses TRBV4-1 with TRBJ1-4, with unresolved D. Germline loops: CDR1 MGHRA, CDR2 YSYEKL. The CDR3 is 15 amino acids. Trimming removed 2 bases from V and 1 base from J, with 8 bases in between.

There are a few counts of this clone. This same CDR3 is encoded by further DNA sequences in the sample. The CDR3 protein is CATSRGGGSYEQYF. The DNA for the CDR3 is TGTGCCACCAGCAGAGGAGGGGGCTCCTACGAGCAGTACTTC. The chain combines TRBV15 with TRBJ2-7, with D perhaps matching TRBD1 (6 bases). This CDR3 region has 14 residues. Germline V gives CDR1 LNHNV, CDR2 YYDKDF (reference sequence). V was shortened by 1 base and J by 0 bases, with 7 bases between the two germline ends.

This chain joins TRBV25-1 and TRBJ2-1; 11 positions agree with TRBD2. This CDR3 spans 17 amino acids. Per germline, CDR1 MGHDK and CDR2 SYGVNS. V lost 6 bases, J lost 8 bases, and 15 bases stayed unmatched. CDR3 residues: CASRGDSGRAGFDEQFF. The DNA of the CDR3 is TGTGCCAGCAGGGGAGATAGCGGGAGGGCCGGTTTCGATGAGCAGTTCTTC.

This chain connects TRBV7-9 to TRBJ1-1; D possibly corresponds to TRBD1 (5 bases). Germline V CDR1 and CDR2: SEHNR, FQNEAQ (reference sequence). The V end was cut by 6 bases, the J end by 0 bases, with 11 bases between. The length of the CDR3 is 14 residues. The CDR3, as DNA: TGTGCCAGCAGGCTTGACAGCGTGAACACTGAAGCTTTCTTT. Its protein is CASRLDSVNTEAFF.

The rearrangement uses TRBV6-1 and TRBJ1-2; D might be TRBD1 (5 bases). In germline, CDR1 is MNHNS, CDR2 SASEGT. This CDR3 is built from 17 residues. Trimming left V 1 base short and J 6 bases short, with 21 bases between. Written as DNA, the CDR3 is TGTGCCAGCAGTGAAGAAGGGGCAGGACCACGATTCCATGGCTACACCTTC. It codes for CASSEEGAGPRFHGYTF.

The gene calls are TRBV5-1 and TRBJ2-5, with D uncertain. The CDR3 extends over 12 amino acids. Germline V CDR1 and CDR2: SGHRS, YFSETQ. The V end was cut by 6 bases, the J end by 4 bases, with 10 bases between. The CDR3 protein is CASTPGSETQYF. CDR3 nucleotides: TGCGCCAGCACCCCCGGGTCAGAGACCCAGTACTTC.

V usage is TRBV19 and J usage is TRBJ2-5; D uncertain. The CDR3 is 13 residues long. The germline gives CDR1 LNHDA, CDR2 SQIVND (reference sequence). V was clipped by 1 base and J by 8 bases, with 11 bases between them. CDR3 protein: CASSIAAAATQYF. The CDR3 coding sequence is TGTGCCAGTAGTATAGCAGCTGCGGCAACCCAGTACTTC.

The chain combines TRBV14 with TRBJ2-3, with D possibly matching TRBD2 (5 bases). This CDR3 has 14 residues. V dropped 6 bases and J dropped 2 bases, with 12 bases sitting between them. In germline, CDR1 is SGHDN, CDR2 FVKESK. CDR3 nucleotide sequence: TGTGCCAGCAGTTCCGGGGAGTTCACAGATACGCAGTATTTT. As protein: CASSSGEFTDTQYF.

A single count supports this clone. The rearrangement links TRBV7-8 to TRBJ2-7, with 12 bases identical to TRBD2. CDR1 SGHVS and CDR2 FQNEAQ come from the germline V gene. Trimming removed 6 bases from V and 4 bases from J; junction bases left unmatched: 7. CDR3 size: 15 residues. CDR3 sequence reads: CASSPSSGRAYEQYF. CDR3 coding DNA: TGTGCCAGCAGTCCATCTAGCGGGAGGGCATACGAGCAGTACTTC.